This T cell receptor (beta chain) was sequenced for a study of CD8 T cells in Susac syndrome. Points from the study as a whole: In its TCR sequencing and HLA analysis, the study acknowledged that the number of individuals was relatively small.

RNA was extracted with the RNeasy kit, and a quantity of roughly 0.5 to 1 ug was reverse transcribed using random hexamers. An immunoSEQ multiplex PCR generated amplified TCR beta CDR3 products spanning 54 Vbeta and 13 Jbeta. TCRdb itself ran the immunoSEQ multiplex PCR reads through MiXCR, one entry per CDR3 protein. The top ten clones hold around 0.12% of a sample with some 260,000 distinct CDR3 sequences, about 85% of them seen once. As for this clonotype: The antigen is not known.

This CDR3 spans 14 amino acids. The germline gives CDR1 MNHEY, CDR2 SVGEGT. V was trimmed by 2 bases and J by 4 bases, leaving 9 bases between them. CD8+ and CD4+ T cells from blood underwent TCR beta sequencing, which was carried out in a high-throughput format. V is TRBV6-2 or TRBV6-3 and J is TRBJ1-3; D gene unclear. This receptor was obtained from a human donor with multiple sclerosis. The sequencing sample was made of CD8+ T cells from PBMCs. CDR3 nucleotide sequence: TGTGCCAGCAGTTACAGGAAGAAGGGAAACACCATATATTTT. Translating it yields CASSYRKKGNTIYF.